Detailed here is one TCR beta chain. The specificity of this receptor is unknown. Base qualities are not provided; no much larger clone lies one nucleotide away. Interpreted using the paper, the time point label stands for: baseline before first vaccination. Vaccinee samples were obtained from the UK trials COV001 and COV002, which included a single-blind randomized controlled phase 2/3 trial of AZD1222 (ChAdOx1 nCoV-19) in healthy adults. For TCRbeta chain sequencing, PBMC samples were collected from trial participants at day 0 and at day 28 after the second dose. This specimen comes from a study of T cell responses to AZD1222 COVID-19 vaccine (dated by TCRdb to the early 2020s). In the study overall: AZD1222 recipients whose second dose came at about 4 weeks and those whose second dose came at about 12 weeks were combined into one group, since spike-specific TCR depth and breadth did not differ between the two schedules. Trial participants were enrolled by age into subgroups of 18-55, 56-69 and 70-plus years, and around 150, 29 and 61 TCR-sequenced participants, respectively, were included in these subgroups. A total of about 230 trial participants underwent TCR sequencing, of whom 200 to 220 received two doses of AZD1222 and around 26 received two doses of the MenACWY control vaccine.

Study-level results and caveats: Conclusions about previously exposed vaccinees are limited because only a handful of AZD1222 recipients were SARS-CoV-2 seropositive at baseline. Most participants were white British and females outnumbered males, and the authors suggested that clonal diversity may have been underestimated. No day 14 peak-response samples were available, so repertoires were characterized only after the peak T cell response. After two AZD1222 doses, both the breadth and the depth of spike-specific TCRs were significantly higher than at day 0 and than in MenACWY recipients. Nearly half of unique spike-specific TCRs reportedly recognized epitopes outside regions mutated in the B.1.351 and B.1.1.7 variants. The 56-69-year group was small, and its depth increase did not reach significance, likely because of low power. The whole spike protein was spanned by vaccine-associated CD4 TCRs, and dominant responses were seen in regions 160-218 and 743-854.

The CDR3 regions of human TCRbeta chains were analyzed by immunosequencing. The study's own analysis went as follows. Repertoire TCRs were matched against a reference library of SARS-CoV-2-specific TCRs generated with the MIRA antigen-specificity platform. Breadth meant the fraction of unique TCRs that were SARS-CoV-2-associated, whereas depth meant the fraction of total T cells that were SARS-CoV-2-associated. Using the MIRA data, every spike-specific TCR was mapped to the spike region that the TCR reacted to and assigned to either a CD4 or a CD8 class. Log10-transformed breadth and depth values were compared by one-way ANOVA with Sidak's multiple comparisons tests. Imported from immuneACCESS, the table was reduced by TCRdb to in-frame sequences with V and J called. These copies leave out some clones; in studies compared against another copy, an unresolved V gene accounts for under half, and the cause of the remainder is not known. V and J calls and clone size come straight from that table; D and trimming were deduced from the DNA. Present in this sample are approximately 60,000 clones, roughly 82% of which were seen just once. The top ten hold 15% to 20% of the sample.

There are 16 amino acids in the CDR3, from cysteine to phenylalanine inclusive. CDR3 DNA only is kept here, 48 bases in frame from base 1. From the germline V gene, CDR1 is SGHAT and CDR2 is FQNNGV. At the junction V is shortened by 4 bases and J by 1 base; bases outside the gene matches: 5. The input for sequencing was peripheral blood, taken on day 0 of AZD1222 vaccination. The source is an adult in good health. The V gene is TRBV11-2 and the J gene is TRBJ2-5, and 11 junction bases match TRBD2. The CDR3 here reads CASSSRTSGPQETQYF. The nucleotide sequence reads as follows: TGTGCCAGCAGCTCCCGGACTAGCGGGCCCCAAGAGACCCAGTACTTC.